This TCR beta chain is drawn from a study of CXCR3-negative and CXCR3-positive naive CD8 T cells. The sorter processed each CD8+ T cell subset in triplicate at roughly 300,000 cells apiece. The CDR3 is 16 residues long. Germline V gene data show CDR1 as MDHEN and CDR2 as SYDVKM. For this clonotype: The antigen is not known.

Preparation of TRB cDNA libraries relied on 5' RACE carrying UMI labels. For each CDR3 protein, TCRdb gives one entry from its re-call of the 5' RACE reads, without DNA. Its table records about 56,000 distinct CDR3 sequences. The study's findings and limits: After cryopreservation, expression of CXCR3 was partially reduced, and most assays were run with fresh PBMCs. TCR strength was inferred from TRB CDR3 properties, while surface CD5 was comparable between naive subsets.

The source is a human donor in good health. Some clones in this sample may be carry-over from other donors' samples. This chain joins TRBV28 and TRBJ2-1. The material sequenced was memory CD8+ T cells from blood. This CDR3 is CASSFQEGRSYNEQFF.